The rows below give T cell receptor beta chains drawn from one sample of a study of OX40 agonist ivuxolimab in advanced cancers. TCRdb keeps only in-frame clones here, not all; method: immunoSEQ multiplex PCR. Counted here are roughly 36,000 clones, around 74% occurring once; the ten biggest clones make up 9.5% to 15%. This sample comprised CD4+ or CD8+ T cells sorted from blood, obtained in a trial of the OX40 agonist ivuxolimab. These receptors were collected from an adult with an advanced solid tumor such as melanoma, head and neck, liver or kidney cancer. The CDR3 runs from the conserved cysteine through the conserved F or W. D genes are given only for firm matches. Clone size is given for some rows only: seen once, a few or many times, or a class if the clone is expanded.

>TRBV13|TRBD1|.|TRBJ1-5
CASSLGRGLGQPQHF
TGTGCCAGCAGTCTGGGCAGGGGGCTTGGTCAGCCCCAGCATTTT
>TRBV7-7|.|.|TRBJ2-1
CASSSLQGRNEQFF
TGTGCCAGCAGCTCCTTACAGGGGAGGAATGAGCAGTTCTTC
>TRBV2|.|.|TRBJ1-1
CASITGRAFF
TGTGCCAGTATCACAGGGAGAGCTTTCTTT
>TRBV10-3|.|.|TRBJ1-3
CAISFSGNTIYF
TGTGCCATCAGCTTCTCTGGAAACACCATATATTTT
>TRBV30|.|.|TRBJ2-5
CAWSVKGQTQYF
TGTGCCTGGAGTGTAAAGGGCCAGACCCAGTACTTC
>TRBV5-1|.|.|TRBJ2-1
CASSLTSYNEQFF
TGCGCCAGCAGCTTGACGTCCTACAATGAGCAGTTCTTC
>TRBV5-4|.|.|TRBJ2-5
CASSKDSGETQYF
TGTGCCAGCAGCAAGGACAGTGGAGAGACCCAGTACTTC
>TRBV6-5|TRBD1|once|TRBJ1-6
CASSYSGTGVSPLHF
TGTGCCAGCAGTTACTCTGGGACAGGGGTATCACCCCTCCACTTT
>TRBV11-2|TRBD1|.|TRBJ1-1
CASSLARTGHTEAFF
TGTGCCAGCAGCTTAGCCCGGACAGGGCACACTGAAGCTTTCTTT
>TRBV27|.|once|TRBJ1-6
CASSSNRPYSPLHF
TGTGCCAGCAGTTCCAACCGACCTTATTCACCCCTCCACTTT
>TRBV7-3|TRBD1|few|TRBJ2-2
CASSSGQGAGELFF
TGTGCCAGCAGCTCGGGACAGGGGGCCGGGGAGCTGTTTTTT
>TRBV15|.|.|TRBJ2-1
CATSRAGPNEQFF
TGTGCCACCAGCCGAGCAGGGCCCAATGAGCAGTTCTTC
>TRBV5-1|.|.|TRBJ2-4
CASSLDVAKNIQYF
TGCGCCAGCAGCTTGGACGTAGCCAAAAACATTCAGTACTTC
>TRBV6-6|.|.|TRBJ2-7
CASSRDSYEQYF
TGTGCCAGCAGCAGGGACTCCTACGAGCAGTACTTC
>TRBV5-1|.|.|TRBJ1-2
CASARQEPNYGYTF
TGCGCCAGCGCCCGACAGGAACCTAACTATGGCTACACCTTC
>TRBV10-3|.|.|TRBJ1-1
CAISTANTEAFF
TGTGCCATCAGTACGGCGAACACTGAAGCTTTCTTT
>TRBV9|.|.|TRBJ2-3
CASSVLAGPPTDTQYF
TGTGCCAGCAGCGTACTGGCGGGGCCCCCCACAGATACGCAGTATTTT
>TRBV5-1|.|once|TRBJ2-5
CASSLRGSRQETQYF
TGCGCCAGCAGCTTGCGAGGGTCGCGGCAAGAGACCCAGTACTTC
>TRBV5-1|.|.|TRBJ2-7
CASSLYGALDEQYF
TGCGCCAGCAGCTTGTACGGGGCGCTGGACGAGCAGTACTTC
>TRBV6-1|.|medium-sized|TRBJ1-2
CASRDPWHYGYTF
TGTGCCAGCAGGGACCCCTGGCACTATGGCTACACCTTC
>TRBV2|.|.|TRBJ1-5
CASSFQGQPQHF
TGTGCCAGCAGTTTTCAGGGTCAGCCCCAGCATTTT
>TRBV6-4|.|.|TRBJ2-1
CASSKDRINNEQFF
TGTGCCAGCAGTAAGGACAGAATCAACAATGAGCAGTTCTTC
>TRBV28|TRBD2|few|TRBJ2-3
CASSSIAGGAADTQYF
TGTGCCAGCAGTTCGATAGCGGGGGGGGCAGCAGATACGCAGTATTTT
>TRBV6-6|TRBD1|once|TRBJ1-2
CASSPSHRGTYGYTF
TGTGCCAGCAGTCCCAGCCACAGGGGGACCTATGGCTACACCTTC
>TRBV5-1|TRBD2|.|TRBJ2-5
CASSWRGGQETQYF
TGCGCCAGCAGCTGGCGGGGGGGTCAAGAGACCCAGTACTTC
>TRBV30|.|.|TRBJ1-4
CAWSVFGAGNEKLFF
TGTGCCTGGAGTGTATTCGGGGCGGGGAATGAAAAACTGTTTTTT
>TRBV6-6|TRBD1|.|TRBJ1-6
CASSQTGIGNSPLHF
TGTGCCAGCAGTCAGACAGGGATCGGGAATTCACCCCTCCACTTT